This TCR beta chain was identified during a study of graft-versus-host responses after intestinal transplantation (dated by TCRdb to the early 2020s). Context from the whole study: Multivisceral, liver-intestinal, or isolated intestinal transplants were received by the recipients. Every recipient was given anti-thymocyte globulin induction, followed by about three years of maintenance tacrolimus and steroids. Graft-versus-host and host-versus-graft alloreactive T cell clones were tracked in the graft, circulation and bone marrow after intestinal transplantation using bulk TCR-beta CDR3 sequencing. To identify alloreactive clones, pre-transplant mixed lymphocyte reaction products were sequenced and compared with unstimulated pre-transplant donor and recipient T cells. The cohort enrolled 20 to 30 intestinal transplant recipients, one of whom was a retransplant, and 3 patients without pretransplant specimens were excluded. A peak of at least 4% donor T cells among recipient peripheral blood mononuclear cells was the definition used for donor T cell macrochimerism. Instead of going to the commercial service, samples from three later patients were sequenced in-house on an Illumina MiSeq and processed with MiXCR. Study-wide findings and limitations: Early after transplant, peak levels of circulating GvH clones were associated with declines in HvG clones. The relatively low number and heterogeneity of intestinal transplant patients limited the conclusions. Patients with donor T cell macrochimerism had high GvH to HvG T cell clonal ratios in their allografts. GvH clones were found in recipient bone marrow, and some of the GvH clones appeared earlier in ileal mucosa or blood, which is consistent with an intestinal mucosal origin.

The library was made by the immunoSEQ multiplex PCR assay. For most patients, genomic DNA was isolated with the Qiagen DNeasy Blood and Tissue Kit and shipped frozen to Adaptive Biotechnologies for TCR sequencing. For most patients, high-throughput TCR-beta CDR3 sequencing of genomic DNA was performed by Adaptive Biotechnologies. As for the authors' bioinformatics: TCR sequencing data for more than 15 patients were retrieved from Adaptive's ImmunoSEQ software; a few other patients were processed with MiXCR and VDJtools. To correct CD4 versus CD8 sorting errors, sequences present in both subsets at a frequency ratio below 5:1 were removed. Because the origin of CDR3 nucleotide sequences shared between donor and recipient could not be assigned, those sequences were removed. At least 2-fold expansion over unstimulated cells and a minimum CFSE-low frequency of 0.002% (template counts) or 0.001% (read counts) were required for clones to be classified as alloreactive. Clones detected in sequenced pre-transplant spleen, lymph node, or MLR CFSE-low populations of the donor or recipient were defined as mappable. The cumulative frequency of alloreactive clones was calculated as a percentage of all sequences, weighted by copy number. The clones in this table, taken by TCRdb from immuneACCESS, are in-frame only. Not every clone is retained; where verified, under half of the shortfall comes from an unresolved V gene, and the cause of the rest is unknown. D and trimming were read from the DNA, whereas the V and J calls and clone size are those reported in that table. Within this sample are roughly 99,000 clones, with about nine tenths of them counted one time only. Of the sample, over 0.55% falls within the top ten clones.

In the case of this clone: Its antigen remains unidentified. Base qualities are missing; no much larger clone stands one base away.

The intended sense of this specimen's time point label: cells obtained before transplantation from donor or recipient. CD3+CD4+ and CD3+CD8+ populations were FACS-sorted from unstimulated pre-transplant donor and recipient cells taken from spleen or lymph nodes. Including the terminal cysteine and phenylalanine, the CDR3 comprises 15 residues. Only the CDR3 portion is preserved as DNA: 45 bases, with reading frame beginning at the first base. In the germline V gene, CDR1 corresponds to MDHEN and CDR2 to SYDVKM. V is shortened by 2 bases, J by 3 bases, and the region joining them spans 13 bases. The specimen was unstimulated CD4+ T cells sorted from spleen or lymph node cells, collected before transplant. This clonotype was sampled from a human donor who was the organ donor for an intestinal transplant. The chain uses TRBV28 and TRBJ1-1; TRBD1 might be the D gene, on 5 matching bases. Here the CDR3 is given as CASSLAAQGDTEAFF. The nucleotide sequence is TGTGCCAGCAGTTTAGCCGCTCAGGGTGACACTGAAGCTTTCTTT. Joined to the reference TRBV28 and TRBJ1-1 proteins, this CDR3 gives the full variable domain: DVKVTQSSRYLVKRTGEKVFLECVQDMDHENMFWYRQDPGLGLRLIYFSYDVKMKEKGDIPEGYSVSREKKERFSLILESASTNQTSMYLCASSLAAQGDTEAFFGQGTRLTVV.